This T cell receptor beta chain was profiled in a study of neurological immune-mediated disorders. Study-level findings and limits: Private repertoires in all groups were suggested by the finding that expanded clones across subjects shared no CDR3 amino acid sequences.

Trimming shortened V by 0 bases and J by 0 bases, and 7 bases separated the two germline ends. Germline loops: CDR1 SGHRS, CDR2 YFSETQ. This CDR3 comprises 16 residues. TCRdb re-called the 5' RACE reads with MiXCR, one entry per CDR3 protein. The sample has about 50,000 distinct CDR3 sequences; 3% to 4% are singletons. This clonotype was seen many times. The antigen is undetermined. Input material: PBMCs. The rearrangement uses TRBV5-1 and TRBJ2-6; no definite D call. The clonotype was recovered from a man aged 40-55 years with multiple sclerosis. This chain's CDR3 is CASSLEWISGANVLTF. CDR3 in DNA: TGCGCCAGCAGCTTGGAATGGATCTCTGGGGCCAACGTCCTGACTTTC.